This TCR beta chain emerged from a study of OX40 agonist ivuxolimab in advanced cancers. Study as a whole: Of the patients, three showed partial responses, one with hepatocellular carcinoma and two with cutaneous melanoma. Study results and caveats: Those patients achieving a partial response at 0.1-3.0 mg/kg showed among the lowest clonal expansion.

This CDR3 region has 10 residues. J was trimmed by 7 bases and V by 11 bases; bases with no gene match: 2. Germline V CDR1 and CDR2: SNHLY, FYNNEI. Notes on this clone: Its specificity is unknown.

Produced via immunoSEQ multiplex PCR; TCRdb's table is partial and in-frame only. The table records approximately 99,000 clones, approximately 95% of them present only once. Sample: CD4+ or CD8+ T cells sorted from blood, taken in a trial of the OX40 agonist ivuxolimab. The origin of this receptor is an adult with an advanced solid tumor such as melanoma, head and neck, liver or kidney cancer. The rearrangement joins TRBV2 to TRBJ2-1, with 7 nucleotides matching TRBD1. This CDR3 is CALQGNEQFF. The CDR3 DNA is TGTGCCTTACAGGGGAATGAGCAGTTCTTC.